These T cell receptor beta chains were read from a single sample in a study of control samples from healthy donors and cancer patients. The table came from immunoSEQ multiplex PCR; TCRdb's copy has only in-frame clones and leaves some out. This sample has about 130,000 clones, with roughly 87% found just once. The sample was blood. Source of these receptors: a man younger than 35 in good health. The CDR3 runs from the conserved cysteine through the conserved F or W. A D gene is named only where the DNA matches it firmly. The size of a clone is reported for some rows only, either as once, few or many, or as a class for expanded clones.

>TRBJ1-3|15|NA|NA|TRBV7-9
CASSHRELAGNTIYF
TGTGCCAGCAGCCACAGGGAATTGGCTGGAAACACCATATATTTT
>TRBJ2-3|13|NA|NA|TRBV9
CASRGDSTDTQYF
TGTGCCAGCAGGGGCGACAGTACAGATACGCAGTATTTT
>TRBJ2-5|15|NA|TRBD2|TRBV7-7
CASSVLGTSQETQYF
TGTGCCAGCAGCGTCCTAGGGACTAGCCAAGAGACCCAGTACTTC
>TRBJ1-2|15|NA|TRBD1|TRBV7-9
CASSPGTGGINGYTF
TGTGCCAGCAGCCCCGGGACAGGGGGCATAAATGGCTACACCTTC
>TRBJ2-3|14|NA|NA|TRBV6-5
CASTSREFTDTQYF
TGTGCCAGCACTTCGAGGGAATTCACAGATACGCAGTATTTT
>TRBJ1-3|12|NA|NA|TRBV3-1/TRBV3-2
CASSQGPVTIYF
TGTGCCAGCAGCCAAGGACCGGTAACCATATATTTT
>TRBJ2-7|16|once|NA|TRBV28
CASRSRRAGVSYEQYF
TGTGCCAGCAGGTCACGACGGGCAGGGGTCTCCTACGAGCAGTACTTC
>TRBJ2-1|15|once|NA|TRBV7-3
CASSLKVGLYNEQFF
TGTGCCAGCAGCTTAAAGGTCGGGTTATACAATGAGCAGTTCTTC
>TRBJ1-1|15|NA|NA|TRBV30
CAWSEGTFLGGEAFF
TGTGCCTGGAGTGAGGGGACATTTCTGGGCGGTGAAGCTTTCTTT
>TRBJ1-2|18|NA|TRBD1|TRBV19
CASSTTNGRDRDVYGYTF
TGTGCCAGTAGTACTACAAATGGTCGGGACAGGGACGTCTATGGCTACACCTTC
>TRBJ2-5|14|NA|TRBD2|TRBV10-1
CPPSAGGVGETQYF
TGCCCCCCCAGCGCCGGGGGGGTCGGCGAGACCCAGTACTTC
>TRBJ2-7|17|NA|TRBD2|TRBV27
CASSLPRTSGASYEQYF
TGTGCCAGCAGTTTACCGAGGACTAGCGGGGCATCCTACGAGCAGTACTTC
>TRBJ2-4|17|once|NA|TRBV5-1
CASSPLGGSPSKNIQYF
TGCGCCAGCAGCCCGCTAGGGGGGTCACCTTCCAAAAACATTCAGTACTTC
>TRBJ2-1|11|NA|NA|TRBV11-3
CASSDNTEQFF
TGTGCCAGCAGCGATAATACTGAGCAGTTCTTC
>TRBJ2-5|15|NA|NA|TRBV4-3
CASSQDGGGWETQYF
TGCGCCAGCAGCCAAGATGGAGGGGGTTGGGAGACCCAGTACTTC
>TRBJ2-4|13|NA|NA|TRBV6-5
CASRDIAKNIQYF
TGTGCCAGCAGGGATATTGCCAAAAACATTCAGTACTTC
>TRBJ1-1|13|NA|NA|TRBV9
CASSVALGTEAFF
TGTGCCAGCAGCGTAGCTCTAGGTACTGAAGCTTTCTTT
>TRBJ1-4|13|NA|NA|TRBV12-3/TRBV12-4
CASSPGRPVKLFF
TGTGCCAGCAGTCCGGGACGCCCGGTTAAACTGTTTTTT
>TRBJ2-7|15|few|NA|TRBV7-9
CASSQTGLSHYEQYF
TGTGCCAGCAGCCAAACAGGTCTAAGCCACTACGAGCAGTACTTC
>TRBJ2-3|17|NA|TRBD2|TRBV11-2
CASSLVATSGRADTQYF
TGTGCCAGCAGCTTAGTCGCCACTAGCGGGAGGGCAGATACGCAGTATTTT
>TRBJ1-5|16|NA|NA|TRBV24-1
CATSDPTGPQNQPQHF
TGTGCCACCAGTGATCCGACAGGTCCTCAAAATCAGCCCCAGCATTTT
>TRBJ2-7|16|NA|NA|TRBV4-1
CASSQDPRTDSYEQYF
TGCGCCAGCAGCCAAGATCCTCGGACAGACTCCTACGAGCAGTACTTC
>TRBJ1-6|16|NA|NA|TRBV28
CASSQDSHPSNSPLHF
TGTGCCAGCAGCCAAGACAGTCACCCCAGCAATTCACCCCTCCACTTT
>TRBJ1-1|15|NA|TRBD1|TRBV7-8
CASSFRQGGRTEAFF
TGTGCCAGCAGCTTTAGACAGGGTGGTAGGACTGAAGCTTTCTTT
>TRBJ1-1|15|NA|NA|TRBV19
CASSHRTASGTEAFF
TGTGCCAGTAGCCACCGGACTGCATCCGGGACTGAAGCTTTCTTT
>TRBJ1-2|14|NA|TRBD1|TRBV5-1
CASSLGTGVDGYTF
TGCGCCAGCAGCTTGGGGACAGGAGTAGATGGCTACACCTTC
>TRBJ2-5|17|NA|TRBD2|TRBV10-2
CASAGGIISGSPETQYF
TGCGCCAGCGCGGGAGGGATTATTAGCGGGAGCCCGGAGACCCAGTACTTC
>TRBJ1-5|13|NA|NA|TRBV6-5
CASRASGNQPQHF
TGTGCCAGCAGGGCTAGTGGAAATCAGCCCCAGCATTTT
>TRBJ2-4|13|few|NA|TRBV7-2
CASSLNAEDIQYF
TGTGCCAGCAGCCTAAACGCAGAGGACATTCAGTACTTC
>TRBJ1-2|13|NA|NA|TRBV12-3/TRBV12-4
CASSLNIMLGYTF
TGTGCCAGCAGTTTAAATATCATGCTAGGCTACACCTTC
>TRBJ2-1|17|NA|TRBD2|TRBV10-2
CASIPTLGLAGVNEQFF
TGCGCCAGCATTCCCACGCTGGGTCTAGCGGGAGTCAATGAGCAGTTCTTC
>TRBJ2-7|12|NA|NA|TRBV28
CASSQDSYEQYF
TGTGCCAGCAGTCAAGACAGCTACGAGCAGTACTTC
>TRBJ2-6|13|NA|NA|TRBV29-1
CSVSVGGANVLTF
TGCAGCGTCTCCGTAGGGGGGGCCAACGTCCTGACTTTC
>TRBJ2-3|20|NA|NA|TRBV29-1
CSVEGAPRLTSGGSTDTQYF
TGCAGCGTTGAAGGGGCTCCCCGGTTAACTAGTGGGGGAAGTACAGATACGCAGTATTTT
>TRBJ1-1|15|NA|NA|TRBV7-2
CASSPTRFMNTEAFF
TGTGCCAGCAGCCCCACCCGTTTCATGAACACTGAAGCTTTCTTT
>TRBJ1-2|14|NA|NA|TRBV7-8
CASSLAQTHYGYTF
TGTGCCAGCAGCTTAGCACAGACACACTATGGCTACACCTTC
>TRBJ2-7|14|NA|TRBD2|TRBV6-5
CASSKAGGNYEQYF
TGTGCCAGCAGTAAGGCGGGAGGCAACTACGAGCAGTACTTC
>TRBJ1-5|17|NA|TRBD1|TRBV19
CASSRRQGIPRNQPQHF
TGTGCCAGTAGTAGACGACAGGGCATTCCCAGAAATCAGCCCCAGCATTTT
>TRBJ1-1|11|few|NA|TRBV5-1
CASLTNTEAFF
TGCGCCAGCCTAACGAACACTGAAGCTTTCTTT
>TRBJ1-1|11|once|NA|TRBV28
CASSFWGGAFF
TGTGCCAGCAGTTTTTGGGGGGGTGCTTTCTTT
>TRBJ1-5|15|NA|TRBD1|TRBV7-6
CASSLEPGGSKPQHF
TGTGCCAGCAGCTTAGAGCCAGGGGGTAGCAAGCCCCAGCATTTT
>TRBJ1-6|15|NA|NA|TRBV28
CASSLTAGNNSPLHF
TGTGCCAGCAGTTTAACAGCAGGGAATAATTCACCCCTCCACTTT
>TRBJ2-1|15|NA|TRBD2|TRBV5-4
CATKQRGGLINEQFF
TGTGCCACCAAACAGCGGGGAGGTTTGATTAATGAGCAGTTCTTC
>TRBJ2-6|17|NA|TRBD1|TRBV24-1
CATNKTGASSGANVLTF
TGTGCCACCAATAAGACAGGGGCGAGCTCTGGGGCCAACGTCCTGACTTTC
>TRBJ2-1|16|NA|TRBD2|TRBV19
CASSIVGSGDYNEQFF
TGTGCCAGTAGTATAGTCGGTAGCGGGGATTACAATGAGCAGTTCTTC
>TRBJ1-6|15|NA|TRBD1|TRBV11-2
CASSSGQGKRSPLHF
TGTGCCAGCAGCTCAGGACAGGGGAAAAGGTCACCCCTCCACTTT
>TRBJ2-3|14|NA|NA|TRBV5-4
CASSLVGSTDTQYF
TGTGCCAGCAGCTTGGTGGGGAGCACAGATACGCAGTATTTT
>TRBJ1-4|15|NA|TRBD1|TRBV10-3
CAISDNRGTNEKLFF
TGTGCCATCAGTGACAACAGGGGAACTAATGAAAAACTGTTTTTT
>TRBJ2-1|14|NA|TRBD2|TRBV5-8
CAIPGLAGNNEQFF
TGTGCCATTCCAGGACTAGCGGGTAACAATGAGCAGTTCTTC
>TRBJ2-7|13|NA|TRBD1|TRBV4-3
CASSHTGGNEQYF
TGCGCCAGCAGCCACACAGGGGGGAACGAGCAGTACTTC
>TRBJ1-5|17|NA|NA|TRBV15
CATSREEGQRRNQPQHF
TGTGCCACCAGCAGAGAGGAAGGGCAGAGGAGGAATCAGCCCCAGCATTTT
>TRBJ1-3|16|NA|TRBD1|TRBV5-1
CASSWGTGSSGNTIYF
TGCGCCAGCAGCTGGGGGACAGGGAGCTCTGGAAACACCATATATTTT
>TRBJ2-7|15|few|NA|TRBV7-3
CASSLRAAQRGEQYF
TGTGCCAGCAGCTTAAGGGCAGCCCAGCGTGGTGAGCAGTACTTC
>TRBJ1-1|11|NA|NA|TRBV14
CASQHSNEAFF
TGTGCCAGCCAACACAGTAATGAAGCTTTCTTT
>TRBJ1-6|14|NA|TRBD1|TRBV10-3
CAIRLTGDNSPLHF
TGTGCCATCAGACTGACAGGGGATAATTCACCCCTCCACTTT
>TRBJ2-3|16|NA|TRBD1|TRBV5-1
CASSVDRGGGGDTQYF
TGCGCCAGCAGCGTTGACAGGGGCGGAGGAGGAGATACGCAGTATTTT